These 30 T cell receptor beta chains were all obtained from the same sample, sequenced in a study of CD8 T cells in ankylosing spondylitis. Study results and limitations: Seemingly distinctive of ankylosing spondylitis blood was a TCR beta motif formed by eight highly homologous variants.

Antigen specificity for these receptors is unknown. In TCRdb, the 5' RACE reads were re-called with MiXCR into one record per CDR3 protein. The sample holds fewer than 550,000 distinct CDR3 sequences, approximately 5.3% seen once. The sequenced material came from blood, either unsorted or a sorted T cell fraction (not recorded which). Receptor source: a male donor with ankylosing spondylitis.

This clonotype showed up many times. The chain links TRBV20-1 to TRBJ1-1; D perhaps matches TRBD1 (5 bases). Trimming cost V 3 bases and J 5 bases, with 16 bases left between them. Germline CDR1 DFQATT, CDR2 SNEGSKA (reference sequence). The CDR3 runs to 14 residues. CDR3 bases: TGCAGTGCTAGCCCTGGGGGGGATCTTACTGAAGCTTTCTTT. Its protein product is CSASPGGDLTEAFF.

The rearrangement uses TRBV15 and TRBJ2-7, with D unclear. This CDR3 is built from 15 residues. Trimming cost V 0 bases and J 4 bases, with 13 bases left between them. The germline gives CDR1 LNHNV, CDR2 YYDKDF (reference sequence). This chain's CDR3 is CATSRDRQVLYEQYF. The CDR3 DNA follows: TGTGCCACCAGCAGAGATAGGCAGGTCCTATACGAGCAGTACTTC.

There are many counts of this clonotype. The CDR3 is CASSFPLTSGGSYEQYF. As DNA, the CDR3 is TGTGCCAGCAGTTTCCCCTTGACTAGCGGGGGCTCCTACGAGCAGTACTTC. The V call is TRBV28, the J call TRBJ2-7, with TRBD2 identical over 12 bases. The J segment lost 0 bases and the V segment lost 3 bases, leaving 6 bases of the junction unmatched. The CDR3 length is 17 residues. Germline values: CDR1 MDHEN, CDR2 SYDVKM.

Only a few counts were recorded for this clonotype. This chain connects TRBV20-1 to TRBJ2-1; D perhaps matches TRBD2 (5 bases). The V end lost 1 base, the J end lost 0 bases, and 13 bases lay between the germline ends. The germline V gene has CDR1 DFQATT and CDR2 SNEGSKA (reference sequence). The CDR3 is 16 amino acids. The CDR3 DNA follows: TGCAGTGCTAGAGTCCGGACGGGGAGCTCCTACAATGAGCAGTTCTTC. This translates into CSARVRTGSSYNEQFF.

This clonotype showed up many times. The V gene is TRBV20-1, the J gene TRBJ1-5; D is unresolved. The V and J ends lost 6 bases and 0 bases respectively, with 12 bases between them. The CDR3 loop spans 14 amino acids. Germline V CDR1 and CDR2: DFQATT, SNEGSKA (reference sequence). The CDR3 DNA reads TGCAGTGCCCCACCGGGAAATAGCAATCAGCCCCAGCATTTT. It specifies CSAPPGNSNQPQHF.

This clonotype occurred many times. The chain carries TRBV12-3 or TRBV12-4 and TRBJ2-5; D may be TRBD2 (6 bases). The germline V and J ends were trimmed by 5 bases and 5 bases, with 12 bases remaining between them. CDR3 size: 13 residues. CDR3 sequence: CASSRGTLETQYF. In DNA form, the CDR3 reads TGTGCCAGCAGTCGAGGGACTCTGGAGACCCAGTACTTC.

The J gene is TRBJ2-1, the V gene TRBV2, with D unclear. Per germline, CDR1 SNHLY and CDR2 FYNNEI. Trimming shortened V by 2 bases and J by 0 bases, and 8 bases separated the two germline ends. The CDR3 runs 15 residues. This chain's CDR3 is CASSELHSSYNEQFF. The CDR3 DNA is TGTGCCAGCAGTGAATTGCATAGCTCCTACAATGAGCAGTTCTTC.

This clonotype was counted many times. The rearrangement uses TRBV15 and TRBJ2-3; D unresolved. Per the germline V gene, CDR1 is LNHNV and CDR2 is YYDKDF (reference sequence). This CDR3 comprises 15 residues. V was trimmed by 0 bases and J by 1 base, leaving 8 bases between them. The CDR3 is CATSRDLGGTDTQYF. The CDR3 coding sequence is TGTGCCACCAGCAGAGATCTTGGGGGCACAGATACGCAGTATTTT.

There are many counts of this clonotype. This sequence joins TRBV6-2 or TRBV6-3 and TRBJ2-7, with D unclear. The CDR3 contains 13 residues. Trimming cost V 0 bases and J 0 bases, with 3 bases left between them. The germline CDR1 and CDR2 sequences are MNHEY and SVGEGT. The CDR3 region is CASSYSDSYEQYF. The CDR3 DNA reads as TGTGCCAGCAGTTACTCCGACTCCTACGAGCAGTACTTC.

This clonotype was observed a few times. The chain links TRBV5-1 to TRBJ1-4; 7 nucleotides align to TRBD1. V dropped 4 bases and J dropped 0; count of bases not matched to a gene: 3. The CDR3 contains 15 residues. The V gene's germline CDR1 is SGHRS and CDR2 YFSETQ. The CDR3 DNA follows: TGCGCCAGCAGCCGGACAGGCGCAACTAATGAAAAACTGTTTTTT. Translation gives CASSRTGATNEKLFF.

In its sample, this clonotype was seen a few times. The V gene is TRBV7-9, the J gene TRBJ1-2; D is unclear. The CDR3 runs to 13 residues. V gave up 3 bases and J gave up 8 bases, with 13 bases separating them. From germline, CDR1 is SEHNR and CDR2 FQNEAQ (reference sequence). CDR3 sequence (DNA): TGTGCCAGCAGCTTGGAAAACGTCGGCGGCTACACCTTC. Protein product: CASSLENVGGYTF. Looking up the rest from reference TRBV7-9 and TRBJ1-2 gives the full variable domain: DTGVSQNPRHKITKRGQNVTFRCDPISEHNRLYWYRQTLGQGPEFLTYFQNEAQLEKSRLLSDRFSAERPKGSFSTLEIQRTEQGDSAMYLCASSLENVGGYTFGSGTRLTVV.

This clonotype was found a few times. The J gene is TRBJ2-3, the V gene TRBV5-1; TRBD2 matches 10 bases. The CDR3 sequence is 16 residues long. The ends lost 0 bases at V and 5 bases at J; junction bases unmatched: 6. Germline V gene sequence: CDR1 SGHRS, CDR2 YFSETQ. CDR3 in amino acids: CASSLVTSGARDTQYF. As DNA, the CDR3 is TGCGCCAGCAGCTTGGTTACTAGCGGGGCTCGAGATACGCAGTATTTT.

This clonotype was recorded a few times. The genes are TRBV11-2 and TRBJ2-2; D is uncertain. The CDR3 is 13 residues long. V shed 3 bases and J shed 6 bases, with 8 bases lying between them. From germline, CDR1 is SGHAT and CDR2 FQNNGV. CDR3 residues: CASSLINAGELFF. The CDR3 nucleotides are TGTGCCAGCAGCTTGATAAACGCCGGGGAGCTGTTTTTT.

This clonotype was observed at least ten times. The gene calls are TRBV20-1 and TRBJ2-5; D gene ambiguous. V lost 2 bases to trimming and J lost 0 bases, with 7 bases between them. Germline CDR1 and CDR2: DFQATT and SNEGSKA (reference sequence). CDR3 size: 13 residues. In DNA form, the CDR3 reads TGCAGTGCTAGAAATGTGTACCAAGAGACCCAGTACTTC. Translated: CSARNVYQETQYF.

This clonotype has ten or more counts. The CDR3 DNA reads as TGCGCCAGCAGCGATCTCCACCGGGACAGGGGAATTTCTAACTATGGCTACACCTTC. Protein: CASSDLHRDRGISNYGYTF. This chain joins TRBV4-3 and TRBJ1-2; 10 bases fit TRBD1. With V trimmed by 5 bases and J by 0 bases, 15 bases remained unmatched. There are 19 residues in the CDR3. Germline loops: CDR1 LGHNA, CDR2 YSLEER.

The table lists this clonotype with many counts. The chain combines TRBV11-2 with TRBJ2-7, with unresolved D. Per germline, CDR1 SGHAT and CDR2 FQNNGV. Trimming cost V 5 bases and J 3 bases, with 11 bases left between them. The CDR3 runs to 13 residues. The CDR3 protein is CASSLRSVYEQYF. In nucleotides, the CDR3 is TGTGCCAGCAGCCTTAGATCTGTCTACGAGCAGTACTTC.

This clonotype was observed many times. The chain has TRBV12-3 or TRBV12-4 and TRBJ2-2; 8 nucleotides agree with TRBD1. The CDR3 contains 16 residues. The V segment lost 2 bases and the J segment 1 base; nucleotides outside the gene matches: 3. Here the CDR3 reads CASSLYGTGNTGELFF. The CDR3 DNA reads as TGTGCCAGCAGTTTATATGGGACAGGGAACACCGGGGAGCTGTTTTTT.

In its sample, this clonotype was seen many times. V gene TRBV24-1 combines with J gene TRBJ1-2; D call uncertain. Germline V lookup: CDR1 KGHDR, CDR2 SFDVKD. CDR3 size: 13 residues. V lost 3 bases and J lost 4, with 8 bases in between. The chain's CDR3 is CATSDPQSYGYTF. The CDR3 DNA follows: TGTGCCACCAGTGATCCCCAGTCCTATGGCTACACCTTC.

This clonotype was counted at least ten times. The gene calls are TRBV4-1 and TRBJ1-1; D is possibly TRBD1 (6 bases). The germline V and J ends were trimmed by 1 base and 8 bases, with 17 bases remaining between them. The CDR3 is 15 residues long. Germline loops: CDR1 MGHRA, CDR2 YSYEKL. The CDR3 DNA sequence: TGCGCCAGCAGCCAAGGGGGGGCTGGCAGGGTAGAAGCTTTCTTT. This translates into CASSQGGAGRVEAFF.

This clonotype was observed at least ten times. The V and J genes are TRBV20-1 and TRBJ2-1; 12 positions agree with TRBD2. Per the germline V gene, CDR1 is DFQATT and CDR2 is SNEGSKA (reference sequence). This CDR3 contains 14 residues. The junction had 4 bases not matched to a gene; V was cut back by 2 bases and J by 8 bases. The DNA for the CDR3 is TGCAGTGCTAGACCTCGGACTAGCGGGGATGAGCAGTTCTTC. Its translation: CSARPRTSGDEQFF.

This clonotype was counted at least ten times. CDR3: CASSLRAAVAGVIAYEQYF. The CDR3 nucleotides are TGTGCCAGCAGCTTAAGGGCTGCAGTAGCGGGAGTCATCGCCTACGAGCAGTACTTC. The gene calls are TRBV11-2 and TRBJ2-7, with 9 positions matching TRBD2. This CDR3 has 19 residues. Trimming took 2 bases from V and 2 from J; bases not matched to a gene: 16. Germline V gives CDR1 SGHAT, CDR2 FQNNGV.

This clonotype was found many times. The rearrangement joins TRBV5-1 to TRBJ1-6, with D tentatively TRBD1 (6 bases). The germline V and J ends were trimmed by 5 bases and 6 bases, with 18 bases remaining between them. This CDR3 contains 16 residues. Germline CDR1 reads SGHRS; CDR2 reads YFSETQ. The CDR3 bases are TGCGCCAGCAGAATGGGTCAGGACAGCTTTAATTCACCCCTCCACTTT. Translating it yields CASRMGQDSFNSPLHF.

This clonotype was recorded many times. Mismatch with germline at one junction end may stem from a read error. This sequence joins TRBV29-1 and TRBJ2-1; D not resolved. The CDR3 length is 11 residues. CDR1 and CDR2 (germline): SQVTM, ANQGSEA. This CDR3 is CSVDLGVIPVF. The CDR3 DNA follows: TGCAGCGTTGATCTGGGCGTCATTCCGGTCTTC.

This clonotype showed up many times. The chain couples TRBV28 to TRBJ2-5; D possibly corresponds to TRBD1 (6 bases). The CDR3 length is 15 residues. Trimming removed 5 bases at V and 5 bases at J, with 18 bases between. Germline CDR1 and CDR2: MDHEN and SYDVKM. CDR3 bases: TGTGCCAGCAGTATCCCAGGGGTTGGGGTTGAGACCCAGTACTTC. As protein: CASSIPGVGVETQYF.

This clonotype was detected ten times or more. The V gene is TRBV29-1, the J gene TRBJ1-1; D is ambiguous. This CDR3 is built from 14 residues. Germline lookup yields CDR1 SQVTM and CDR2 ANQGSEA. V lost 5 bases, J lost 1 base, and 14 bases lay in between. CDR3 DNA sequence: TGCAGCGTTAAATTGGTGGCATCGAACACTGAAGCTTTCTTT. This sequence encodes CSVKLVASNTEAFF.

This clonotype was seen repeatedly, ten times or more. The V gene is TRBV7-9, the J gene TRBJ2-7; D is uncertain. Germline values: CDR1 SEHNR, CDR2 FQNEAQ (reference sequence). Trimming took off 1 base at V and 3 bases at J, with 13 bases between the two ends. There are 15 residues in the CDR3. DNA of the CDR3: TGTGCCAGCAGCTTAGGGGGTAATCCCCTCTACGAGCAGTACTTC. Its protein is CASSLGGNPLYEQYF.

The table lists this clonotype with many counts. The V call is TRBV6-1, the J call TRBJ2-1; D may be TRBD2 (5 bases). This CDR3 spans 17 amino acids. CDR1 and CDR2 from the germline V gene are MNHNS and SASEGT. Trimming took 5 bases from V and 0 from J, leaving 17 bases between them. The CDR3 loop is CASSQPTRPGSYNEQFF. As DNA, the CDR3 is TGTGCCAGCAGTCAACCTACTAGGCCGGGCTCCTACAATGAGCAGTTCTTC.

This clonotype was seen ten or more times. The V and J genes are TRBV12-3 or TRBV12-4 and TRBJ1-4; a possible D gene is TRBD1 (5 bases). CDR3 size: 15 residues. Trimming shortened V by 7 bases and J by 3 bases, and 15 bases separated the two germline ends. Here the CDR3 reads CASTQKGTANEKLFF. The CDR3 DNA sequence: TGTGCCAGCACCCAGAAGGGGACGGCTAATGAAAAACTGTTTTTT.

This clonotype showed up many times. The V call is TRBV20-1, the J call TRBJ1-4; tentatively, D is TRBD1 (5 bases). The germline V gene encodes CDR1 DFQATT and CDR2 SNEGSKA (reference sequence). The ends were cut back, 0 bases at V and 7 bases at J, with 12 bases in the middle. CDR3 length: 14 residues. The CDR3 coding sequence is TGCAGTGCTAGAGAAACTGGGACGGGTGAAAAACTGTTTTTT. This sequence encodes CSARETGTGEKLFF.

This clonotype was counted ten times or more. The chain couples TRBV20-1 to TRBJ2-1; D is unresolved. CDR3 length: 12 residues. Germline lookup yields CDR1 DFQATT and CDR2 SNEGSKA (reference sequence). V lost 6 bases and J lost 8, with 14 bases in between. The CDR3, as DNA: TGCAGTGCCAGCTTGGGCCACGATGAGCAGTTCTTC. It specifies CSASLGHDEQFF.